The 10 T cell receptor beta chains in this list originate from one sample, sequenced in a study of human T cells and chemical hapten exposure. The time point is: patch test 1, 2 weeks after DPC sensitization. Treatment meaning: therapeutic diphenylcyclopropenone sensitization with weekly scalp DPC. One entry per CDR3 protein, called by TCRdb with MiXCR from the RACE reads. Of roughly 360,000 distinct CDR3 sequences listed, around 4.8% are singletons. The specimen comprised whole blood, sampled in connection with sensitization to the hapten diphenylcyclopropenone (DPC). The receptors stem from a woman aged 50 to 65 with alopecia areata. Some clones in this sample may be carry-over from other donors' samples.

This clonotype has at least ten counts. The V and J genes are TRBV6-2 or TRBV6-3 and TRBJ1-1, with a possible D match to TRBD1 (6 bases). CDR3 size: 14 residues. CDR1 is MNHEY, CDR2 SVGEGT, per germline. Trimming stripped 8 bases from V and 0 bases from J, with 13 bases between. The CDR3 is CASGGLNLNTEAFF. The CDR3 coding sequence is TGTGCCAGCGGGGGCCTAAACTTGAACACTGAAGCTTTCTTT.

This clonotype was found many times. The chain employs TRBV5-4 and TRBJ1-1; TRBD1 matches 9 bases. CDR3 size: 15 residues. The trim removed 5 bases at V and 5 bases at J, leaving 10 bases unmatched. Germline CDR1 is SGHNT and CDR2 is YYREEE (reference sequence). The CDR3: CASRASGTGWTEAFF. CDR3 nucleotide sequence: TGTGCCAGCAGGGCCTCCGGGACAGGGTGGACTGAAGCTTTCTTT.

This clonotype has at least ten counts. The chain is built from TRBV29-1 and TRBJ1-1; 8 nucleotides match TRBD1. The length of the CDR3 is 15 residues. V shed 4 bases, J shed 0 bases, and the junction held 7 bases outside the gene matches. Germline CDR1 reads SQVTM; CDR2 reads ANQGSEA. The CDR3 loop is CSVAGQGLMNTEAFF. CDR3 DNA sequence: TGCAGCGTTGCCGGACAGGGTTTGATGAACACTGAAGCTTTCTTT.

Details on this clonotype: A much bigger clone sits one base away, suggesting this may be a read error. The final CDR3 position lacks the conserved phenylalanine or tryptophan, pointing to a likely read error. The CDR3 sequence is CASRSTGISGANVLTS. CDR3 DNA: TGTGCCAGCAGGTCAACAGGGATCTCTGGGGCCAACGTCCTGACTTCC. The rearrangement joins TRBV6-5 to TRBJ2-6; tentative D call: TRBD1 (6 bases). This CDR3 is 16 amino acids long. Germline CDR1 reads MNHEY; CDR2 reads SVGAGI. Trimming cost V 6 bases and J 0 bases, with 12 bases left between them.

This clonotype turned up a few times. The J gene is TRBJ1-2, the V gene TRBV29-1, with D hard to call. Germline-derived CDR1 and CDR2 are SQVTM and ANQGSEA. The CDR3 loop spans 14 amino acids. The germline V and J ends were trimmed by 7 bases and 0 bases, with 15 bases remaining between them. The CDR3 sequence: CSGRGGGSNYGYTF. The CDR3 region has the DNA TGCAGCGGAAGAGGAGGAGGTTCTAACTATGGCTACACCTTC. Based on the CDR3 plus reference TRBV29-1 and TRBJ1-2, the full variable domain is SAVISQKPSRDICQRGTSLTIQCQVDSQVTMMFWYRQQPGQSLTLIATANQGSEATYESGFVIDKFPISRPNLTFSTLTVSNMSPEDSSIYLCSGRGGGSNYGYTFGSGTRLTVV.

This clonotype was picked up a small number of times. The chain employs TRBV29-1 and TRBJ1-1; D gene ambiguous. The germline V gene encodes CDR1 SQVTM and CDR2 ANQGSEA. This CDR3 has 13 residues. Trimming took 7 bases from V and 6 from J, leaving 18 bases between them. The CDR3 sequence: CSGFSYGVSEAFF. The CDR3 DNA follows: TGCAGCGGGTTTTCTTACGGTGTGTCTGAAGCTTTCTTT.

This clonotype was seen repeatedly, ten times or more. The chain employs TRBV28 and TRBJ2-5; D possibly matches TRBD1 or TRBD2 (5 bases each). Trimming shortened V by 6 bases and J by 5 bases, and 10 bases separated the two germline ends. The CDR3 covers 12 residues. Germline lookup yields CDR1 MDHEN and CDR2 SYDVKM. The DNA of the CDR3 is TGTGCCAGCAGCAGGGAGACGGAGACCCAGTACTTC. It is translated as CASSRETETQYF.

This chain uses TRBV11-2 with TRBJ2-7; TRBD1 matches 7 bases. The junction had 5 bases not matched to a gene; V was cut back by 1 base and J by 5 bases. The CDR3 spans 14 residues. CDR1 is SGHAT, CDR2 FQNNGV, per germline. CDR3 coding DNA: TGTGCCAGCAGCTTAGGACAGGGCGTCCACGAGCAGTACTTC. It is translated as CASSLGQGVHEQYF.

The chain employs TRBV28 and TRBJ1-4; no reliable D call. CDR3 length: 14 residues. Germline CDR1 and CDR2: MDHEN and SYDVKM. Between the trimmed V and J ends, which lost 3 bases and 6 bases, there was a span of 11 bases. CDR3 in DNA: TGTGCCAGCAGTTTCCGGACGGGAGATGAAAAACTGTTTTTT. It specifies CASSFRTGDEKLFF.

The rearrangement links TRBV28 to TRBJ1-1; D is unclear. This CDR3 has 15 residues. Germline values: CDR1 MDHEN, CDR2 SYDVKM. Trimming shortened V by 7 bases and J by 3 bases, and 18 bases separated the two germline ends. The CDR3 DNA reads TGTGCCAGCAACTTATCCGGTGGAGTCTACACTGAAGCTTTCTTT. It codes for CASNLSGGVYTEAFF.